What follows are 17 T cell receptor beta chains derived from one specimen sequenced in a study of response to subunit inactivated influenza vaccine. TCRdb redid the calling of the RT-PCR reads with MiXCR, one entry per CDR3 protein. The sample includes more than 700,000 distinct CDR3 sequences, approximately 21% of them seen just once. The starting material was PBMCs from blood, obtained roughly 5 days after vaccination. The receptors shown here come from a middle-aged man who received an inactivated influenza vaccine.

CDR3 DNA sequence: TGTGCCAGCAGCTTAGTTCCAGGTGGAAACACCATATATTTT. Protein: CASSLVPGGNTIYF. The rearrangement uses TRBV11-2 and TRBJ1-3, with D unresolved. CDR1 is SGHAT, CDR2 FQNNGV, per germline. V lost 1 base, J lost 3 bases, and 7 bases lay in between. This CDR3 contains 14 residues.

The genes are TRBV5-1 and TRBJ2-5; TRBD2 agrees at 14 bases. The V gene end was trimmed by 3 bases and the J gene end by 5 bases; junction bases not matched to a gene: 6. This CDR3 has 16 residues. The germline V gene has CDR1 SGHRS and CDR2 YFSETQ. The CDR3 is CASSSGTSGGGETQYF. The CDR3, as DNA: TGCGCCAGCAGCTCCGGGACTAGCGGGGGTGGCGAGACCCAGTACTTC.

V gene TRBV9 combines with J gene TRBJ2-5; 11 bases match TRBD2. Germline V gene data show CDR1 as SGDLS and CDR2 as YYNGEE. Losses at the gene ends were 0 bases for V and 5 bases for J; bases not matched to a gene: 6. The CDR3 is 16 amino acids. CDR3 residues: CASSVGNSGGAETQYF. DNA of the CDR3: TGTGCCAGCAGCGTAGGAAATAGCGGGGGGGCTGAGACCCAGTACTTC.

This clonotype was seen a handful of times. This chain uses TRBV6-6 with TRBJ2-3, with D perhaps assigned TRBD1 or TRBD2 (6 bases each). From germline, CDR1 is MNHNY and CDR2 SVGAGI (reference sequence). V shed 10 bases and J shed 0 bases, with 14 bases lying between them. This CDR3 is built from 14 residues. Written as DNA, the CDR3 is TGTGCCATCCGAGAGGGGGGAAGCACAGATACGCAGTATTTT. It yields the protein CAIREGGSTDTQYF.

Only a few counts were recorded for this clonotype. CDR3 loop: CASSRTSGSWDTQYF. For the CDR3, the DNA is TGTGCCAGCAGTAGGACTAGCGGGAGCTGGGATACGCAGTATTTT. This chain joins TRBV6-2 or TRBV6-3 and TRBJ2-3; TRBD2 aligns across 13 bases. This CDR3 is built from 15 residues. J gave up 6 bases and V 5 bases, and 5 bases lay outside the gene matches. Germline CDR1 and CDR2: MNHEY and SVGEGT.

The J gene is TRBJ1-1, the V gene TRBV10-3, with 9 bases fitting TRBD1. The CDR3 has 14 amino acids. Germline loops: CDR1 ENHRY, CDR2 SYGVKD. The V and J ends lost 8 bases and 3 bases, in that order; junction bases with no gene match: 7. CDR3 residues: CAIVPGQGYTEAFF. The CDR3 bases are TGTGCCATCGTCCCGGGACAGGGTTACACTGAAGCTTTCTTT.

A word on this clonotype: One end of the junction varies from germline; a read error may be responsible. J is TRBJ2-1 and V is TRBV12-3 or TRBV12-4, with a tentative D call TRBD1 (6 bases). The CDR3 runs to 13 residues. For the CDR3, the DNA is TGTGCCAGCAGTTTAGCCAAGGACAGCCGCCTGGTCTTC. Translating gives CASSLAKDSRLVF.

This clonotype was seen a few times. The CDR3 DNA is TGTGCCATCAGTGGAACTCAACACCAAGAGACCCAGTACTTC. This gives the protein CAISGTQHQETQYF. This chain links TRBV10-3 with TRBJ2-5, with D uncertain. V lost 4 bases to trimming and J lost 0 bases, with 9 bases between them. The CDR3 runs to 14 residues. Per germline, CDR1 ENHRY and CDR2 SYGVKD.

The chain combines TRBV4-2 with TRBJ1-4; TRBD1 agrees at 9 bases. This CDR3 region has 15 residues. The germline gives CDR1 LGHNA, CDR2 YNFKEQ. V was pared by 1 base and J by 8 bases, with 5 bases of the junction left unmatched. CDR3 region: CASSQAGQGEEKLFF. The CDR3 DNA follows: TGTGCCAGCAGCCAAGCGGGACAGGGAGAGGAAAAACTGTTTTTT.

This clonotype has only a few counts. This chain connects TRBV7-2 to TRBJ2-1; D is unclear. V lost 2 bases and J lost 8, with 10 bases in between. The CDR3 sequence is 13 residues long. CDR1 is SGHTA, CDR2 FQGNSA, per germline. CDR3 protein: CASSLFDFDEQFF. CDR3 coding DNA: TGTGCCAGCAGCTTATTCGACTTCGATGAGCAGTTCTTC.

This clonotype was observed a handful of times. This chain connects TRBV29-1 to TRBJ1-4; no clear D. V lost 4 bases to trimming and J lost 0 bases, with 6 bases between them. The CDR3 totals 13 residues. CDR1 SQVTM and CDR2 ANQGSEA come from the germline V gene. CDR3 nucleotide sequence: TGCAGCGTTGGATGGACAACTAATGAAAAACTGTTTTTT. It encodes CSVGWTTNEKLFF.

As to this clonotype: An end of the junction does not agree with germline; a read error may underlie this. The chain carries TRBV7-7 and TRBJ2-1, with D perhaps TRBD2 (6 bases). CDR1 SSHAT and CDR2 FNYEAQ come from the germline V gene (reference sequence). The CDR3 runs 17 residues. CDR3 bases: TGTGCTAGCAGCGATTCCTTTCGGGGGTTCTCCTACAATGAGCAGTTCTTC. As protein: CASSDSFRGFSYNEQFF.

This clonotype occurred a few times. V is TRBV12-3 or TRBV12-4 and J is TRBJ1-1; D remains ambiguous. V lost 7 bases, J lost 5 bases, and 17 bases lay in between. This CDR3 has 14 residues. The CDR3 DNA is TGTGCCAGCACCCTTATCCCCGGCGAGACTGAAGCTTTCTTT. Translating gives CASTLIPGETEAFF.

V and J are TRBV24-1 and TRBJ2-2, with a tentative D call TRBD2 (5 bases). The CDR3 runs to 14 residues. Germline lookup yields CDR1 KGHDR and CDR2 SFDVKD. Deletions cut 5 bases from V and 4 bases from J, with 10 bases between. CDR3: CATSVSGITGELFF. In DNA form, the CDR3 reads TGTGCCACCAGTGTTTCGGGGATCACCGGGGAGCTGTTTTTT.

The CDR3 region is CASSLAHGETQYF. The CDR3 DNA is TGTGCCAGCAGCTTAGCCCATGGGGAGACCCAGTACTTC. The genes are TRBV7-6 and TRBJ2-5; unclear D gene. The germline V gene encodes CDR1 SGHVS and CDR2 FNYEAQ. V was cut by 0 bases and J by 5 bases, with 7 bases left in between. CDR3 length: 13 residues.

The chain carries TRBV29-1 and TRBJ1-1, with a tentative D call TRBD1 (5 bases). Germline CDR1 reads SQVTM; CDR2 reads ANQGSEA. The CDR3 contains 12 residues. Trimming cost V 4 bases and J 6 bases, with 12 bases left between them. CDR3 loop: CSVAQVGAEAFF. DNA of the CDR3: TGCAGCGTTGCCCAAGTGGGGGCTGAAGCTTTCTTT.

This clonotype appeared a few times. The chain uses TRBV7-9 and TRBJ2-1; TRBD1 might be the D (6 bases). The germline CDR1 and CDR2 sequences are SEHNR and FQNEAQ (reference sequence). Trimming took 6 bases from V and 3 from J, leaving 9 bases between them. The CDR3 runs to 13 residues. CDR3 nucleotides: TGTGCCAGCAGAATAGGGGGCTACAATGAGCAGTTCTTC. Its translation is CASRIGGYNEQFF.